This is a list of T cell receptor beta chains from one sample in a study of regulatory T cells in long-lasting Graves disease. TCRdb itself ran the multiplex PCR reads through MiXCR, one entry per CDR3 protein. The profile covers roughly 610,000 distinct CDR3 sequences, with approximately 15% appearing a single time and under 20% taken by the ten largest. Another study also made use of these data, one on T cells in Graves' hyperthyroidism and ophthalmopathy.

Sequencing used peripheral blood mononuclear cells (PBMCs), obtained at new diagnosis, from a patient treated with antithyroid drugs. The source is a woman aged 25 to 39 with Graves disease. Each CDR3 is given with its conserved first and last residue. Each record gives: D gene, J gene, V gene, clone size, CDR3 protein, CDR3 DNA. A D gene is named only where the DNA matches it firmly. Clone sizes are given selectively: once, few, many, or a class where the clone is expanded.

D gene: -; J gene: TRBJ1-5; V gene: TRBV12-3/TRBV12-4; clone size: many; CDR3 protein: CASSPQARDQPQHF; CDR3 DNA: TGTGCCAGCAGTCCCCAAGCCAGGGACCAGCCCCAGCATTTT
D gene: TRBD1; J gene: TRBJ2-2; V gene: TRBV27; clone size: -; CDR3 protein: CASSPLGQGTTGELFF; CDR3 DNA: TGTGCCAGCAGTCCTTTGGGACAGGGGACCACCGGGGAGCTGTTTTTT
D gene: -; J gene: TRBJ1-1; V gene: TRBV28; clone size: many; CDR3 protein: CATRLPVNTEAFF; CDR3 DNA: TGTGCCACCCGACTGCCGGTGAACACTGAAGCTTTCTTT
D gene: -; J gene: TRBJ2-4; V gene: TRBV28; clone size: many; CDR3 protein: CASSTGTGLPRAYF; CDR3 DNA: TGTGCCAGCAGTACCGGGACCGGCTTACCCCGGGCGTACTTC
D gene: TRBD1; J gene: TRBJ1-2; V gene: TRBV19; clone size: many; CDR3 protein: CASSIGDRADGYTF; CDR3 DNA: TGTGCCAGTAGTATTGGAGACAGGGCGGATGGCTACACCTTC
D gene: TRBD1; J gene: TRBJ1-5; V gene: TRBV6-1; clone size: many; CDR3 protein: CASSNGQDSNQPQHF; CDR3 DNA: TGTGCCAGCAGTAACGGACAGGATAGCAATCAGCCCCAGCATTTT
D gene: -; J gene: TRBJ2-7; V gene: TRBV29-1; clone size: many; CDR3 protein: CSVEDRRKEQYF; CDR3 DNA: TGCAGCGTTGAAGATCGCAGGAAGGAGCAGTACTTC
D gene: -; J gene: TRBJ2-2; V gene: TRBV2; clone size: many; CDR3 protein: CASSVQHRGELFF; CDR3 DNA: TGTGCCAGCAGTGTACAGCATCGCGGGGAGCTGTTTTTT
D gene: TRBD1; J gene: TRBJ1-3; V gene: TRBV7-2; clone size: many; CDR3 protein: CASSFTGGNTIYF; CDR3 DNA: TGTGCCAGCAGCTTCACAGGGGGCAACACCATATATTTT
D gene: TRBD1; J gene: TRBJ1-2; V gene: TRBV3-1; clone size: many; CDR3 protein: CASSQSGTGGYGYTF; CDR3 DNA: TGTGCCAGCAGCCAGTCCGGGACAGGGGGATATGGCTACACCTTC
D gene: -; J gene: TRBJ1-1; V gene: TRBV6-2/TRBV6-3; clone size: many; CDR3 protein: CASTRLWDTEAFF; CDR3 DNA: TGTGCCAGCACCCGACTATGGGACACTGAAGCTTTCTTT
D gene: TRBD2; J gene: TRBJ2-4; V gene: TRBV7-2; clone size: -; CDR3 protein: CASSFSGSGENIQYF; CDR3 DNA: TGTGCCAGCAGCTTTAGCGGGAGTGGGGAAAACATTCAGTACTTC
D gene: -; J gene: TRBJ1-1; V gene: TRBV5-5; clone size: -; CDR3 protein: CASSFGGTFKNTEAFF; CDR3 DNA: TGTGCCAGCAGCTTTGGGGGGACATTTAAGAACACTGAAGCTTTCTTT
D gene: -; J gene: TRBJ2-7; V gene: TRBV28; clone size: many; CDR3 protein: CASSFGRLVGTPLGYEQYF; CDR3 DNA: TGTGCCAGCAGTTTCGGGCGACTTGTCGGGACTCCTTTGGGCTACGAGCAGTACTTC
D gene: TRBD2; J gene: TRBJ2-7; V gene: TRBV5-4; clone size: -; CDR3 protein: CASSFGVGAGFTYEQYF; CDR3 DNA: TGTGCCAGCAGCTTTGGGGTAGGAGCGGGGTTTACCTACGAGCAGTACTTC
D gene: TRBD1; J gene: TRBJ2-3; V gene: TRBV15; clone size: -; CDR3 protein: CATSSPTGGTDTQYF; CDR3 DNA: TGTGCCACCAGCAGTCCCACAGGGGGCACAGATACGCAGTATTTT
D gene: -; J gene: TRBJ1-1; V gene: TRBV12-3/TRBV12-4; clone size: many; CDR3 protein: CASSLAGGFEAFF; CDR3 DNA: TGTGCCAGCAGTTTAGCCGGGGGCTTTGAAGCTTTCTTT
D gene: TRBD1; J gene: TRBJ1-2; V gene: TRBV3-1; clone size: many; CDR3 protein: CASSRQGAANYGYTF; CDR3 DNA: TGTGCCAGCAGCCGACAGGGGGCCGCTAACTATGGCTACACCTTC
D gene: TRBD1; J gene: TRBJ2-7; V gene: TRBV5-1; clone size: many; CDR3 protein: CASSLRTGDHEQYF; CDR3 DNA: TGCGCCAGCAGCTTGAGGACAGGGGACCACGAGCAGTACTTC
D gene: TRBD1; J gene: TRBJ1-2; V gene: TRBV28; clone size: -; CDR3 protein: CASSDSGTGNYGYTF; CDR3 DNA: TGTGCCAGCAGTGACTCCGGGACAGGGAACTATGGCTACACCTTC
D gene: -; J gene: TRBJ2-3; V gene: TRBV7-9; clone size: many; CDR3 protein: CASSFTSLQYF; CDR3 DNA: TGTGCCAGCAGCTTTACCTCCCTGCAGTATTTT
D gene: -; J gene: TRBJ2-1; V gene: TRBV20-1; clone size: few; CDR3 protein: CSATGGSGSTGNEQFF; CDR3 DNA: TGCAGTGCCACCGGAGGTAGCGGATCAACCGGCAATGAGCAGTTCTTC
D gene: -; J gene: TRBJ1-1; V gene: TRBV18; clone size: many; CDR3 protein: CASSPGQVNTEAFF; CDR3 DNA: TGTGCCAGCTCACCAGGTCAGGTGAACACTGAAGCTTTCTTT
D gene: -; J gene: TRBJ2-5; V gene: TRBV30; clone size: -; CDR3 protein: CAWSPPGLRETQYF; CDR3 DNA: TGTGCCTGGAGTCCCCCGGGACTCCGAGAGACCCAGTACTTC
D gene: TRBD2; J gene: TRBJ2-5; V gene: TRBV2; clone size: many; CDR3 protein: CASSVQREYVTQYF; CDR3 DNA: TGTGCCAGCAGTGTACAGCGGGAGTACGTGACCCAGTACTTC
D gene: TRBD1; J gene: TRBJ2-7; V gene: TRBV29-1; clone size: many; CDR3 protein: CSVKYGTGGTYEQYF; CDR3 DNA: TGCAGCGTTAAATACGGGACAGGGGGGACCTACGAGCAGTACTTC